Following are 5 T cell receptor beta chains from one sample sequenced in a study of cytomegalovirus exposure and HLA in healthy donors. PCR employed 60 Vbeta and 13 Jbeta primers. TCRdb keeps only in-frame clones here, not all; method: immunoSEQ multiplex PCR. The sample shows around 120,000 clones, approximately 84% of them seen only once. Sequencing was carried out using PBMCs. The receptors derive from a man aged 50-60 years in good health and CMV-seronegative.

The rearrangement joins TRBV30 to TRBJ1-3, with D hard to call. CDR1 and CDR2 from the germline V gene are GTSNPN and SVGIG (reference sequence). V gave up 2 bases and J gave up 5 bases, with 10 bases separating them. CDR3 size: 13 residues. CDR3 sequence (DNA): TGTGCCTGGAGTAACTTTCTTCGAAACACCATATATTTT. As protein: CAWSNFLRNTIYF.

This chain's CDR3 is CAWSVGQGANEQFF. CDR3 in DNA: TGTGCCTGGAGTGTAGGACAGGGGGCGAATGAGCAGTTCTTC. This sequence joins TRBV30 and TRBJ2-1; 11 nucleotides agree with TRBD1. The CDR3 extends over 14 amino acids. The ends lost 0 bases at V and 7 bases at J; junction bases unmatched: 2. Germline V CDR1 and CDR2: GTSNPN, SVGIG (reference sequence).

The chain recombines TRBV6-1 with TRBJ2-1; D is undetermined. Per germline, CDR1 MNHNS and CDR2 SASEGT. The CDR3 consists of 12 residues. Trimming removed 7 bases from V and 4 bases from J, with 8 bases in between. The CDR3 loop is CASKRDYNEQFF. The CDR3 DNA reads as TGTGCCAGCAAACGAGATTACAATGAGCAGTTCTTC.

This chain joins TRBV11-2 and TRBJ2-7, with 8 bases lining up with TRBD1. Germline CDR1 reads SGHAT; CDR2 reads FQNNGV. The CDR3 has 15 amino acids. Trimming took 1 base from V and 6 from J; bases not matched to a gene: 8. The CDR3 protein is CASSLGTGSASEQYF. Here the CDR3 DNA reads TGTGCCAGCAGCTTAGGGACAGGGAGCGCATCCGAGCAGTACTTC.

Concerning this clone itself: Distinct nucleotide sequences in the sample also encode this CDR3. The chain has TRBV6-5 and TRBJ1-5; the D gene is possibly TRBD1 (5 bases). Germline-derived CDR1 and CDR2 are MNHEY and SVGAGI. This CDR3 spans 13 amino acids. The V end was cut by 5 bases, the J end by 3 bases, with 8 bases between. The CDR3 bases are TGTGCCAGCAGTCGGGACTCCAATCAGCCCCAGCATTTT. Its translation is CASSRDSNQPQHF.